This record concerns one T cell receptor (beta chain) sequence. Its antigen is not known. The entry originates in a study of response to subunit inactivated influenza vaccine. General study findings and limits: That few new T cells are recruited by each seasonal influenza vaccination was the authors' suggestion.

From the RT-PCR reads, TCRdb called clonotypes with MiXCR, one entry per CDR3 protein. This sample yields about 520,000 distinct CDR3 sequences, of which over 25% are seen a single time; under 2.5% belongs to the top ten. The origin of this receptor is a man aged 45 to 65 who received an inactivated influenza vaccine. Sequencing used CD4+ T cells sorted from PBMCs, obtained 5 days after vaccination.

CDR3: CASSSPGMYGYTF. CDR3 nucleotide sequence: TGTGCCAGCAGTTCCCCGGGCATGTATGGCTACACCTTC. The V gene is TRBV12-3 or TRBV12-4, the J gene TRBJ1-2; no clear D gene. The CDR3 contains 13 residues. The germline V and J ends were trimmed by 4 bases and 5 bases, with 11 bases remaining between them.